This TCR beta chain was captured in a study of low-dose radiotherapy and immunotherapy resistance in tumors. The wider study: Each patient was administered nivolumab intravenously at 240 mg, which was a flat dose, every two weeks, along with intravenous ipilimumab at 1 mg/kg every six weeks. Intravenously given cyclophosphamide 200 mg/m2 followed a two-week schedule that placed each dose one day before radiation and immunotherapy.

The V segment lost 6 bases and the J segment 3 bases; nucleotides outside the gene matches: 2. Germline CDR1 reads MGHRA; CDR2 reads YSYEKL. This CDR3 spans 14 amino acids. The table lists this clonotype with many counts. Time point noted: before trial treatment. Both TCRalpha and TCRbeta chains were reverse transcribed with V-gene-specific primers. Amplification, which lasted 20 PCR cycles, used a constant-region primer and V-primer adapter to amplify TCRs. Amplifying the isolated mRNA was done by in vitro transcription. MiXCR was run by TCRdb on the reads, yielding one entry per CDR3 protein. The sample consists of tens of thousands of distinct CDR3 sequences, around 30% of them appearing once.

The V gene is TRBV4-1, the J gene TRBJ2-2; TRBD2 matches 9 bases. This clonotype originated in a female donor with ovarian cancer. The sample in question was PBMCs, obtained before treatment. This chain's CDR3 is CASRRLADTGELFF. The CDR3 region has the DNA TGCGCCAGCAGGCGACTAGCGGACACCGGGGAGCTGTTTTTT.